This T cell receptor beta chain was recovered during a study of human T cells and chemical hapten exposure. The library attached unique molecular identifiers to individual cDNA molecules. In the authors' methods: Per sample, the median was 95,638 TCRs, with values from about 24,000 to 680,000. A single record per CDR3 protein comes from TCRdb applying MiXCR to the RACE reads. V and J calls and clone size were set by TCRdb, not the authors. The top ten hold 1.5% to 2% of the sample, which has roughly 130,000 distinct CDR3 sequences, approximately 8.3% seen once. Time point noted: healthy volunteer bleed at 2 weeks. The starting material, unfractionated whole blood, was used for total RNA extraction. CDR1 is SQVTM, CDR2 ANQGSEA, per germline. Deletions cut 6 bases from V and 6 bases from J, with 15 bases between. This CDR3 contains 13 residues.

This clonotype was obtained from a male donor in good health. Some clones in this sample may be carry-over from other donors' samples. J is TRBJ1-5 and V is TRBV29-1; perhaps TRBD1 as D (5 bases). The sequencing sample was made of whole blood. The CDR3: CSVRTGGGQPQHF. The DNA for the CDR3 is TGCAGCGTAAGGACCGGCGGGGGTCAGCCCCAGCATTTT.